What follows are 12 T cell receptor beta chains derived from one specimen sequenced in a study of tumor and adjacent non-tumor tissue in lung cancer (dated by TCRdb to the late 2010s). The library came from multiplex PCR. Sequencing used an Illumina HiSeq 2500. TCRbeta libraries were constructed through three rounds of nested PCR with primers (Table S4) according to protocols adapted from ARM-PCR. TCRdb reprocessing: public reads trimmed at Q25 with fastp, clones called with MiXCR, in-frame beta chains kept. Each entry merges the rows of one CDR3 protein and shows their most common DNA and genes. The sample table contains more than 45,000 distinct CDR3 sequences; only one count was recorded for 74% of them. Roughly 25% of the sample comes from the top ten. RNA was isolated from bulk unsorted tissue, and RNA quality was assessed with a NanoDrop ND-1000 and an Agilent 2100. For the normal lung samples, distant non-tumor tissue was collected more than 3 cm away from the tumor edge.

Sequencing was performed on distant non-tumor lung tissue. The receptors come from a woman aged 60 to 75 with non-small cell lung cancer.

Remarks on this clonotype: This may arise from a read error, as a much more abundant clone is one base away. V gene TRBV20-1 combines with J gene TRBJ1-5, with D perhaps TRBD1 (6 bases). The germline gives CDR1 DFQATT, CDR2 SNEGSKA (reference sequence). The CDR3 contains 15 residues. Here the CDR3 DNA reads TGCAGTGCTAGCGGGGGGGCTTTGGGCAATGAGCCCCAGCATTTT. It translates to CSASGGALGNEPQHF.

The CDR3 DNA follows: TGCGCCAGCAGTGGCGGTGGAAATGACGAGCAGTACTTC. As protein: CASSGGGNDEQYF. V gene TRBV10-1 combines with J gene TRBJ2-7; D call uncertain. CDR3 length: 13 residues. V was pared by 4 bases and J by 5 bases, with 12 bases between. Per germline, CDR1 WNHNN and CDR2 SYGVQD (reference sequence).

Concerning this clonotype: This may stem from a read error, because a much larger clone lies one nucleotide away. This chain joins TRBV14 and TRBJ2-1, with a weak D call TRBD2 (6 bases). The CDR3 loop spans 16 amino acids. The germline V gene encodes CDR1 SGHDN and CDR2 FVKESK. Trimming took off 2 bases at V and 2 bases at J, with 13 bases between the two ends. The CDR3 DNA sequence: TGTGCCAGCAGCCAATATCGGAGGGTGCCCTACAATGAGCAGTTCTTC. Translated: CASSQYRRVPYNEQFF.

This clonotype has just a few counts. Since a much larger clone is just one base distant, this may be a read error. The rearrangement links TRBV6-2 or TRBV6-3 to TRBJ2-3, with 11 bases aligning to TRBD2. The germline gives CDR1 MNHEY, CDR2 SVGEGT. After removal of 7 bases from V and 5 bases from J, the junction contained 11 bases not matched to a gene. The CDR3 has 16 amino acids. In DNA, the CDR3 is TGTGCCAGCACCGCCGTTCACCTAGCGGGAGGAGATACGCAGTATTTT. Its translation is CASTAVHLAGGDTQYF.

This clonotype was counted a few times. A junction boundary mismatches the germline segment, possibly from a read error. V is TRBV7-8 and J is TRBJ2-2; TRBD2 is a possible D gene (6 bases). This CDR3 is built from 16 residues. CDR1 SGHVS and CDR2 FQNEAQ come from the germline V gene. CDR3 residues: CASSIRENLNSGELFF. For the CDR3, the DNA is TGTGCCAGCAGCATACGGGAGAACCTGAACTCCGGGGAGCTGTTTTTT.

The rearrangement links TRBV4-3 to TRBJ1-4, with 7 bases matching TRBD1. The J segment lost 8 bases and the V segment lost 1 base, leaving 10 bases of the junction unmatched. This CDR3 is built from 16 residues. From germline, CDR1 is LGHNA and CDR2 YSLEER. The CDR3 sequence: CASSQGNRGVGEKLFF. Written as DNA, the CDR3 is TGCGCCAGCAGCCAAGGGAACAGGGGTGTAGGCGAAAAACTGTTTTTT.

This clonotype has more than one count but fewer than ten. The CDR3 DNA reads TGCAGTGCTAGAACAAGGACTGAAGCTTTCTTT. The encoded protein is CSARTRTEAFF. The gene calls are TRBV20-1 and TRBJ1-1; D uncertain. The CDR3 has 11 amino acids. The V end lost 2 bases, the J end lost 5 bases, and 6 bases lay between the germline ends. The V gene's germline CDR1 is DFQATT and CDR2 SNEGSKA (reference sequence).

About this clonotype: One end of the junction does not line up with germline, which may come from a read error. The rearrangement joins TRBV11-2 to TRBJ1-6; D unclear. The length of the CDR3 is 13 residues. Germline loops: CDR1 SGHAT, CDR2 FQNNGV. The CDR3 nucleotides read TGTGGCAGCAGGTTCTCATGTAATACACCCCTCCACTTT. Its protein product is CGSRFSCNTPLHF.

To note about this clonotype: Relative to the germline gene, one junction end is altered; a read error may explain this. V and J are TRBV4-3 and TRBJ2-1; perhaps TRBD2 as D (6 bases). The CDR3 is made up of 19 amino acids. The germline V gene encodes CDR1 LGHNA and CDR2 YSLEER. The CDR3 bases are TGCACCAGCAACCAACGTACCGGGACTTCTGATAGCTCCTACAATGAGCAGTTCTTC. It specifies CTSNQRTGTSDSSYNEQFF.

By proportion, this clonotype is medium-sized. The CDR3 loop is CASSTEGSGANVLTF. The CDR3 region has the DNA TGTGCCAGCAGTACCGAGGGGTCTGGGGCCAACGTCCTGACTTTC. The genes are TRBV6-1 and TRBJ2-6; D might be TRBD1 or TRBD2, each matching 5 bases. Looked up from germline, CDR1 is MNHNS and CDR2 is SASEGT. This CDR3 spans 15 amino acids. V lost 5 bases and J 1 base, leaving 9 bases between the germline ends.

At least ten counts were recorded for this clonotype. This chain joins TRBV20-1 and TRBJ2-1, with a tentative D call TRBD1 (7 bases). Germline lookup yields CDR1 DFQATT and CDR2 SNEGSKA (reference sequence). Trimming removed 0 bases from V and 9 bases from J, with 21 bases in between. This CDR3 has 16 residues. This CDR3 is CSARDRETGPVGEQFF. The CDR3, as DNA: TGCAGTGCTAGAGATCGGGAGACAGGGCCCGTTGGTGAGCAGTTCTTC.

Turning to this clonotype: Possible read error: a much larger clone is one base away. The genes are TRBV28 and TRBJ1-3; 9 bases fit TRBD1. The V segment lost 4 bases and the J segment 3 bases; nucleotides outside the gene matches: 7. This CDR3 contains 16 residues. Germline V lookup: CDR1 MDHEN, CDR2 SYDVKM. The CDR3 region has the DNA TGTGCCAGCAGTTCTGGGGGACAGGGTATTGGAAACACCATATATTTT. Translating gives CASSSGGQGIGNTIYF.